A single sample is the source of the 28 T cell receptor beta chains below, sequenced in a study of identical twins. TCRdb passed the 5' RACE reads through MiXCR, listing each CDR3 protein once. The sample carries about 340,000 distinct CDR3 sequences, approximately 13% recorded once. This sample was shared with a second study, whose subject was yellow fever vaccine responses in identical twins.

Sequencing was carried out using CD8+ T cells sorted from blood. The origin of the receptors is a woman under 30 in good health.

The genes are TRBV7-9 and TRBJ2-7; 10 bases agree with TRBD2. Germline CDR1 SEHNR, CDR2 FQNEAQ (reference sequence). The CDR3 is 16 amino acids. V shed 5 bases, J shed 4 bases, and the junction held 11 bases outside the gene matches. The CDR3 reads CASSRERGGTEYEQYV. CDR3 bases: TGTGCCAGCAGCAGAGAGCGGGGGGGCACTGAGTACGAGCAGTACGTC.

This clonotype was found a few times. V gene TRBV9 combines with J gene TRBJ2-2; unclear D gene. CDR1 and CDR2 (germline): SGDLS, YYNGEE. Trimming cost V 3 bases and J 5 bases, with 8 bases left between them. The CDR3 totals 13 residues. In DNA, the CDR3 is TGTGCCAGCAGCGGAATTCTTACCGGGGAGCTGTTTTTT. Translation: CASSGILTGELFF.

This clonotype is deemed medium-sized. The chain links TRBV20-1 to TRBJ2-7; D ambiguous. Germline loops: CDR1 DFQATT, CDR2 SNEGSKA (reference sequence). V lost 2 bases, J lost 3 bases, and 17 bases lay in between. The CDR3 covers 15 residues. CDR3 nucleotide sequence: TGCAGTGCTAGACTAATCCCTGACTCGGTCTACGAGCAGTACTTC. Translating it yields CSARLIPDSVYEQYF.

The genes are TRBV20-1 and TRBJ2-3, with TRBD2 matching over 8 bases. The CDR3 has 15 residues. J lost 0 bases, V lost 0 bases, and 2 bases had no gene match. Germline V gene lookup returns CDR1 DFQATT and CDR2 SNEGSKA (reference sequence). The CDR3 reads CSARELAASTDTQYF. Written as DNA, the CDR3 is TGCAGTGCTAGAGAACTAGCGGCTAGCACAGATACGCAGTATTTT.

This clonotype came up many times. The chain joins TRBV6-1 to TRBJ1-1; D not resolved. The length of the CDR3 is 14 residues. The V and J ends lost 6 bases and 2 bases respectively, with 13 bases between them. Germline lookup yields CDR1 MNHNS and CDR2 SASEGT. The CDR3 protein is CASSHPTSNTEAFF. The CDR3 region has the DNA TGTGCCAGCAGCCACCCAACAAGTAACACTGAAGCTTTCTTT.

The genes are TRBV2 and TRBJ2-1, with TRBD2 as a possible D gene (6 bases). Per the germline V gene, CDR1 is SNHLY and CDR2 is FYNNEI. The CDR3 runs 18 residues. V was clipped by 4 bases and J by 2 bases, with 21 bases between them. DNA for the CDR3: TGTGCCAGCAGTGTGGGGGTGTTGGACGGGAGTCCCTACAATGAGCAGTTCTTC. Protein sequence: CASSVGVLDGSPYNEQFF.

This clonotype has just a few counts. The V call is TRBV12-5, the J call TRBJ1-1; weak D call: TRBD1 (6 bases). This CDR3 has 15 residues. The V and J ends lost 1 base and 4 bases respectively, with 13 bases between them. Looked up from germline, CDR1 is LGHNT and CDR2 is FRNRAP. The CDR3: CASGLEQGWSTEAFF. Here the CDR3 DNA reads TGTGCTAGTGGTTTGGAACAGGGTTGGAGCACTGAAGCTTTCTTT. Combining the CDR3 with reference TRBV12-5 and TRBJ1-1 gives the whole variable domain DARVTQTPRHKVTEMGQEVTMRCQPILGHNTVFWYRQTMMQGLELLAYFRNRAPLDDSGMPKDRFSAEMPDATLATLKIQPSEPRDSAVYFCASGLEQGWSTEAFFGQGTRLTVV.

The chain recombines TRBV4-2 with TRBJ1-4, with D possibly matching TRBD1 (6 bases). Germline assignment: CDR1 LGHNA and CDR2 YNFKEQ. V lost 0 bases and J lost 9, with 26 bases in between. The CDR3 spans 19 residues. The CDR3 region is CASSQDVGTSAAGTKKLFF. CDR3 DNA sequence: TGTGCCAGCAGCCAAGACGTGGGGACATCTGCTGCGGGGACGAAAAAACTGTTTTTT.

The genes are TRBV5-1 and TRBJ1-4; unclear D gene. The CDR3 has 15 residues. Germline V CDR1 and CDR2: SGHRS, YFSETQ. The V end was cut by 4 bases, the J end by 1 base, with 11 bases between. The CDR3 sequence: CASSAGEGTNEKLFF. CDR3 DNA: TGCGCCAGCAGCGCAGGCGAAGGAACTAATGAAAAACTGTTTTTT.

This clonotype was detected a few times. The chain is built from TRBV5-1 and TRBJ1-5, with 11 bases identical to TRBD1. Germline lookup yields CDR1 SGHRS and CDR2 YFSETQ. Trimming at V came to 3 bases and at J to 3 bases, leaving 5 bases not matched to a gene. This CDR3 has 16 residues. CDR3 protein: CASSSGTGGVNQPQHF. Written as DNA, the CDR3 is TGCGCCAGCAGCTCGGGGACAGGGGGAGTCAATCAGCCCCAGCATTTT. The whole variable domain, remainder taken from reference TRBV5-1 and TRBJ1-5, is KAGVTQTPRYLIKTRGQQVTLSCSPISGHRSVSWYQQTPGQGLQFLFEYFSETQRNKGNFPGRFSGRQFSNSRSEMNVSTLELGDSALYLCASSSGTGGVNQPQHFGDGTRLSIL.

The chain recombines TRBV2 with TRBJ2-6; D unresolved. The V end was cut by 10 bases, the J end by 2 bases, with 6 bases between. Germline CDR1 and CDR2: SNHLY and FYNNEI. The CDR3 spans 12 residues. DNA of the CDR3: TGTGCCACCAAAACTGGGGCCAACGTCCTGACTTTC. It encodes CATKTGANVLTF.

This clonotype was detected ten times or more. The V call is TRBV12-3 or TRBV12-4, the J call TRBJ2-7; D gene ambiguous. Between the trimmed V and J ends, which lost 1 base and 5 bases, there was a span of 9 bases. The CDR3 has 13 amino acids. For the CDR3, the DNA is TGTGCCAGCAGTTTAGGGAGTCACGACGAGCAGTACTTC. This sequence encodes CASSLGSHDEQYF.

CDR3 protein: CSVAAQNTGELFF. The CDR3 bases are TGCAGCGTTGCGGCCCAGAACACCGGGGAGCTGTTTTTT. V usage is TRBV29-1 and J usage is TRBJ2-2; D gene unclear. The germline gives CDR1 SQVTM, CDR2 ANQGSEA. This CDR3 has 13 amino acids. V was clipped by 4 bases and J by 1 base, with 7 bases between them.

This clonotype has just a few counts. The chain joins TRBV28 to TRBJ2-1; the match to TRBD2 covers 13 bases. CDR1 is MDHEN, CDR2 SYDVKM, per germline. The CDR3 sequence is 16 residues long. Trimming cost V 4 bases and J 8 bases; bases outside gene matches: 8. The CDR3 nucleotides read TGTGCCAGCAGTTCCCCGGGGACTAGCGGGACCTATGAGCAGTTCTTC. Protein sequence: CASSSPGTSGTYEQFF.

This clonotype was recorded many times. This rearrangement joins TRBV12-3 or TRBV12-4 to TRBJ1-1, with D uncertain. V dropped 7 bases and J dropped 3 bases, with 12 bases sitting between them. This CDR3 is built from 13 residues. In DNA form, the CDR3 reads TGTGCCAGCACCAGTTGGAGGGACACTGAAGCTTTCTTT. The encoded protein is CASTSWRDTEAFF.

This clonotype has more than one count but fewer than ten. The chain employs TRBV6-5 and TRBJ1-2, with D hard to call. Germline V gene data show CDR1 as MNHEY and CDR2 as SVGAGI. Trimming left V 0 bases short and J 0 bases short, with 14 bases between. The CDR3 loop spans 17 amino acids. The CDR3 DNA follows: TGTGCCAGCAGTTACTCGGGCACAATGGTTGCTAACTATGGCTACACCTTC. Protein: CASSYSGTMVANYGYTF.

This clonotype was seen many times. This chain links TRBV7-9 with TRBJ2-7, with 12 bases fitting TRBD2. This CDR3 has 15 amino acids. Germline V gene data show CDR1 as SEHNR and CDR2 as FQNEAQ (reference sequence). Trimming removed 4 bases from V and 3 bases from J; junction bases left unmatched: 4. CDR3 nucleotide sequence: TGTGCCAGCAGCTCCCAGACTAGCGGGAGCTACGAGCAGTACTTC. This translates into CASSSQTSGSYEQYF.

In this sample, this clonotype turned up many times. The gene calls are TRBV10-2 and TRBJ1-5, with D maybe TRBD1 (5 bases). The germline CDR1 and CDR2 sequences are WSHSY and SAAADI. This CDR3 spans 15 amino acids. Trimming removed 4 bases from V and 1 base from J, with 11 bases in between. CDR3 in DNA: TGCGCCAGCAGTGTCGGGGGGGAAAGCAATCAGCCCCAGCATTTT. Translating gives CASSVGGESNQPQHF.

V is TRBV7-9 and J is TRBJ2-2, with TRBD1 matching over 7 bases. Trimming at V came to 3 bases and at J to 1 base, leaving 2 bases not matched to a gene. The germline V gene has CDR1 SEHNR and CDR2 FQNEAQ (reference sequence). The CDR3 extends over 15 amino acids. The CDR3 is CASSFRQGNTGELFF. The CDR3 DNA sequence: TGTGCCAGCAGCTTCAGACAGGGGAACACCGGGGAGCTGTTTTTT.

The table lists this clonotype with a few counts. The V call is TRBV10-3, the J call TRBJ2-3; D is unclear. The ends were cut back, 10 bases at V and 2 bases at J, with 13 bases in the middle. CDR1 is ENHRY and CDR2 is SYGVKD in the germline V gene. The CDR3 loop spans 13 amino acids. CDR3 protein: CATTKDTTDTQYF. The CDR3 DNA reads as TGTGCCACCACTAAGGATACCACAGATACGCAGTATTTT.

The chain recombines TRBV10-2 with TRBJ2-7; no firm D call. The CDR3 length is 13 residues. Germline V gene lookup returns CDR1 WSHSY and CDR2 SAAADI. Trimming stripped 2 bases from V and 3 bases from J, with 8 bases between. The CDR3 reads CASSEKSFYEQYV. Written as DNA, the CDR3 is TGCGCCAGCAGTGAGAAGAGCTTCTACGAGCAGTACGTC.

This clonotype was detected only a few times. The chain employs TRBV7-6 and TRBJ2-1; D is perhaps TRBD2 (7 bases). V was shortened by 0 bases and J by 3 bases, with 15 bases between the two germline ends. Looked up from germline, CDR1 is SGHVS and CDR2 is FNYEAQ. CDR3 size: 17 residues. The CDR3 loop is CASSLAIGGAFYNEQFF. Here the CDR3 DNA reads TGTGCCAGCAGCTTAGCGATAGGGGGGGCCTTCTACAATGAGCAGTTCTTC.

This sequence joins TRBV24-1 and TRBJ2-3; D perhaps matches TRBD2 (6 bases). V shed 4 bases and J shed 5 bases, with 15 bases lying between them. This CDR3 spans 15 amino acids. The germline CDR1 and CDR2 sequences are KGHDR and SFDVKD. The CDR3 loop is CATSERESYVDTQYF. CDR3 nucleotides: TGTGCCACCAGTGAACGGGAGAGTTATGTAGATACGCAGTATTTT.

The chain employs TRBV9 and TRBJ2-3, with D maybe TRBD1 (7 bases). Germline CDR1 and CDR2: SGDLS and YYNGEE. The V gene lost 4 bases and the J gene lost 3 bases, with 18 bases spanning the gap. This CDR3 is 16 amino acids long. CDR3 region: CASSSGEGALTDTQYF. The CDR3 nucleotides are TGTGCCAGCAGCTCGGGAGAGGGGGCTTTAACAGATACGCAGTATTTT.

The J gene is TRBJ2-4, the V gene TRBV10-3; maybe TRBD1 (5 bases). This CDR3 contains 15 residues. Germline V CDR1 and CDR2: ENHRY, SYGVKD. V lost 2 bases and J 5 bases, leaving 13 bases between the germline ends. The CDR3 nucleotides are TGTGCCATCAGTGAGCTCCCAGGGCCCGAAAACATTCAGTACTTC. Its protein product is CAISELPGPENIQYF.

This clonotype has only a few counts. The CDR3 DNA is TGTGCCAGCAGTAGCGGGAGGGCCCTCGAGCAGTACTTC. Translation: CASSSGRALEQYF. This chain joins TRBV7-9 and TRBJ2-7; TRBD2 aligns across 11 bases. Germline V gene lookup returns CDR1 SEHNR and CDR2 FQNEAQ (reference sequence). The junction had 4 bases not matched to a gene; V was cut back by 6 bases and J by 6 bases. The CDR3 totals 13 residues.

The V call is TRBV28, the J call TRBJ1-2, with no clear D. Trimming cost V 1 base and J 5 bases, with 8 bases left between them. Germline CDR1 MDHEN, CDR2 SYDVKM. There are 13 residues in the CDR3. The CDR3 here is CASSLLWRYGYTF. The CDR3 region has the DNA TGTGCCAGCAGTTTATTGTGGCGATATGGCTACACCTTC.

This clonotype turned up a few times. The chain links TRBV6-1 to TRBJ1-2; unclear D gene. V was pared by 5 bases and J by 5 bases, with 18 bases between. Germline CDR1 is MNHNS and CDR2 is SASEGT. CDR3 length: 15 residues. The CDR3 reads CASSQYSGRSYGYTF. The CDR3 DNA reads TGTGCCAGCAGTCAATACAGTGGACGGTCTTATGGCTACACCTTC.